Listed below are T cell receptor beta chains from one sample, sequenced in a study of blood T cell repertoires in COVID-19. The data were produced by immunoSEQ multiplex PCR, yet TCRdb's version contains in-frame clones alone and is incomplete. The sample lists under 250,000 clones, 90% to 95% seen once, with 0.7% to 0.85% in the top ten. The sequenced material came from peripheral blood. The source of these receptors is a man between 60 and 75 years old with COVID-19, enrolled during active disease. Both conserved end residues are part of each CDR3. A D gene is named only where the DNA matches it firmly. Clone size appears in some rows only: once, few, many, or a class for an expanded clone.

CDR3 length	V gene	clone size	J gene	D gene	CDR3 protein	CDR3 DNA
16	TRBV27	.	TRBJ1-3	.	CASKPGHPTSGNTIYF	TGTGCCAGCAAACCGGGACACCCGACCTCTGGAAACACCATATATTTT
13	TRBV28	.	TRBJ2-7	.	CASRGPAAYEQYF	TGTGCCAGCCGAGGCCCTGCGGCCTACGAGCAGTACTTC
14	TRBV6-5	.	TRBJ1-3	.	CASKGLFSGNTIYF	TGTGCCAGCAAGGGGTTATTCTCTGGAAACACCATATATTTT
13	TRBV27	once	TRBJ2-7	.	CASSWARSYEQYF	TGTGCCAGCAGTTGGGCGCGCTCCTACGAGCAGTACTTC
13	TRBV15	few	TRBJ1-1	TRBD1	CATSELYRGEAFF	TGTGCCACCAGCGAGCTTTACAGGGGTGAAGCTTTCTTT
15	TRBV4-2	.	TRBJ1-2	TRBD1	CASSQNRGPGYGYTF	TGTGCCAGCAGCCAGAACAGGGGGCCGGGCTATGGCTACACCTTC
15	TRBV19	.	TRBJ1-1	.	CASSIAQGLGTEAFF	TGTGCCAGTAGTATAGCGCAGGGCCTGGGGACTGAAGCTTTCTTT
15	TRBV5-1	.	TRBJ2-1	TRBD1	CASSLTTGAHNEQFF	TGCGCCAGCAGCTTAACGACAGGGGCCCACAATGAGCAGTTCTTC
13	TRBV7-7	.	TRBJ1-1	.	CASSVTENTEAFF	TGTGCTAGCAGCGTGACAGAGAACACTGAAGCTTTCTTT
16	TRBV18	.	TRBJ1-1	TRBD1	CASSPLMTGVNTEAFF	TGTGCCAGCTCACCACTAATGACAGGGGTGAACACTGAAGCTTTCTTT
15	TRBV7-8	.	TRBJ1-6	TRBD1	CASSTRTGVNSPLHF	TGTGCCAGCAGCACGCGGACAGGGGTGAATTCACCCCTCCACTTT
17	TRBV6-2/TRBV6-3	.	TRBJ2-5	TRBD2	CASSYPFPSGTQETQYF	TGTGCCAGCAGTTACCCGTTCCCTAGCGGGACCCAAGAGACCCAGTACTTC
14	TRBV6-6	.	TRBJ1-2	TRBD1	CASRVAGGRYGYTF	TGTGCCAGCAGGGTTGCAGGGGGCCGGTATGGCTACACCTTC
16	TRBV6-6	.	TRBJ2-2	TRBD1	CASRPPGQMYTGELFF	TGTGCCAGCAGACCCCCGGGACAGATGTACACCGGGGAGCTGTTTTTT
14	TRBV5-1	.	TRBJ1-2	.	CASSLAGLQHGYTF	TGCGCCAGCAGCTTGGCTGGCTTACAACATGGCTACACCTTC
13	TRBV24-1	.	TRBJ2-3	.	CATSHRSADTQYF	TGTGCCACCAGTCACAGGAGCGCCGATACGCAGTATTTT
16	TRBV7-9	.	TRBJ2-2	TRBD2	CASSLGLAMNTGELFF	TGTGCCAGCAGCTTGGGACTAGCAATGAACACCGGGGAGCTGTTTTTT
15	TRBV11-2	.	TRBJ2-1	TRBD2	CASSRVAGVYNEQFF	TGTGCCAGCAGCAGAGTGGCGGGGGTCTACAATGAGCAGTTCTTC
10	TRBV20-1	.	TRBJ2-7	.	CSAARGEQYF	TGCAGTGCCGCCCGGGGCGAGCAGTACTTC
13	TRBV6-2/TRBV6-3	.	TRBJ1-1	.	CASSFGGALEAFF	TGTGCCAGCAGTTTCGGGGGGGCCCTTGAAGCTTTCTTT
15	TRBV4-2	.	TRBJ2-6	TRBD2	CASSQGGSGANVLTF	TGTGCCAGCAGCCAGGGGGGGAGTGGGGCCAACGTCCTGACTTTC
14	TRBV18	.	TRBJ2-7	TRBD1	CASSPRDRGSEQYF	TGTGCCAGCTCACCACGGGACAGGGGATCCGAGCAGTACTTC
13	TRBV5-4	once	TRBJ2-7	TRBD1	CASSARDSYEQYF	TGTGCCAGCAGCGCCCGGGACAGCTACGAGCAGTACTTC
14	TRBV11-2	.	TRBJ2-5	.	CASSSRVGGETQYF	TGTGCCAGCAGCTCAAGGGTGGGCGGGGAGACCCAGTACTTC
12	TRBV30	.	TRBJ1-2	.	CAWSIGAAGYTF	TGTGCCTGGAGTATTGGGGCGGCTGGCTACACCTTC
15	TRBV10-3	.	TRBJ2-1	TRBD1	CAISGGQGAYNEQFF	TGTGCCATCAGTGGGGGACAGGGCGCCTACAATGAGCAGTTCTTC
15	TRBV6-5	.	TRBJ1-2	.	CASSISRDYFYGYTF	TGTGCCAGCAGCATCTCCCGGGACTACTTCTATGGCTACACCTTC
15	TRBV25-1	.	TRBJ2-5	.	CASSESYRYQETQYF	TGTGCCAGCAGTGAATCGTACAGGTACCAAGAGACCCAGTACTTC
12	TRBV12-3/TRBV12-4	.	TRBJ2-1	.	CASSLAGNEQFF	TGTGCCAGCAGCCTCGCCGGGAATGAGCAGTTCTTC
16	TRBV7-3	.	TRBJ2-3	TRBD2	CASSYGTSGVRDTQYF	TGTGCCAGCAGTTACGGGACTAGCGGGGTGCGGGATACGCAGTATTTT
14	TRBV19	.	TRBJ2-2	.	CASSITILRGELFF	TGTGCCAGTAGTATCACTATATTACGAGGGGAGCTGTTTTTT
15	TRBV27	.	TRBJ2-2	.	CASSLGLVNTGELFF	TGTGCCAGCAGTTTGGGACTTGTTAACACCGGGGAGCTGTTTTTT
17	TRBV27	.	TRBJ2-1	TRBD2	CASSFPVAGGPVNEQFF	TGTGCCAGCAGTTTCCCCGTAGCGGGGGGGCCAGTCAATGAGCAGTTCTTC
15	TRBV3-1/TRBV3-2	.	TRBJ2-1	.	CASSRPFLQGNEQFF	TGTGCCAGCAGCCGCCCTTTCTTACAGGGTAATGAGCAGTTCTTC
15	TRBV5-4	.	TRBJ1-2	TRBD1	CASSPRGRSFPGYTF	TGTGCCAGCAGCCCCAGGGGGCGCTCTTTTCCCGGCTACACCTTC
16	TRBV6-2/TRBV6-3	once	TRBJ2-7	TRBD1	CASSYPRDRATYEQYF	TGTGCCAGCAGTTACCCACGGGACAGGGCCACCTACGAGCAGTACTTC
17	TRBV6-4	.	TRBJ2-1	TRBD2	CASSDSIERESYNEQFF	TGTGCCAGCAGTGACTCGATAGAGCGGGAGTCCTACAATGAGCAGTTCTTC